These 11 T cell receptor beta chains share one sample of origin, sequenced in a study of siplizumab effects on memory and regulatory T cells. The assay was immunoSEQ multiplex PCR, and TCRdb's table has in-frame clones only and misses some. The table has about 110,000 clones, approximately 90% seen once. The sample was Tregs sorted from blood. The receptors here all came from a human donor in good health.

V usage is TRBV9 and J usage is TRBJ2-7; D unresolved. CDR1 and CDR2 (germline): SGDLS, YYNGEE. Trimming left V 1 base short and J 3 bases short, with 14 bases between. The CDR3 extends over 15 amino acids. For the CDR3, the DNA is TGTGCCAGCAGCGTACAGTCCTCCCCGCTCTACGAGCAGTACTTC. This codes for CASSVQSSPLYEQYF.

This clone was recorded once. The rearrangement joins TRBV7-3 to TRBJ2-3; either TRBD1 or TRBD2 may supply D (5 bases each). The CDR3 sequence is 16 residues long. Trimming pared 4 bases from V and 6 bases from J, leaving 20 bases between. Germline V CDR1 and CDR2: SGHTA, FQGTGA. The CDR3 DNA sequence: TGTGCCAGCAGCTCCGGGGCCTACGGAAGGGTGGATACGCAGTATTTT. As protein: CASSSGAYGRVDTQYF.

The rearrangement uses TRBV7-9 and TRBJ2-7; D call uncertain. From germline, CDR1 is SEHNR and CDR2 FQNEAQ (reference sequence). The CDR3 runs 12 residues. V lost 4 bases, J lost 4 bases, and 8 bases lay in between. CDR3 sequence reads: CASSWLYYEQYF. The CDR3 nucleotides are TGTGCCAGCAGCTGGCTTTATTACGAGCAGTACTTC.

This chain's CDR3 is CASRYQGNYGYTF. CDR3 nucleotides: TGTGCCAGCAGATATCAGGGGAACTATGGCTACACCTTC. The rearrangement joins TRBV6-5 to TRBJ1-2; weak D call: TRBD1 (6 bases). Trimming pared 6 bases from V and 2 bases from J, leaving 10 bases between. Looked up from germline, CDR1 is MNHEY and CDR2 is SVGAGI. This CDR3 comprises 13 residues.

The genes are TRBV9 and TRBJ2-7; D unresolved. Germline V CDR1 and CDR2: SGDLS, YYNGEE. The V and J ends lost 0 bases and 2 bases respectively, with 9 bases between them. CDR3 size: 14 residues. CDR3 sequence reads: CASSVGGSAYEQYF. The CDR3, as DNA: TGTGCCAGCAGCGTAGGTGGCAGCGCCTACGAGCAGTACTTC.

The gene calls are TRBV4-1 and TRBJ1-2; D not resolved. This CDR3 is 12 amino acids long. Germline loops: CDR1 MGHRA, CDR2 YSYEKL. Trimming stripped 3 bases from V and 7 bases from J, with 9 bases between. The CDR3 is CASSHPGGGYTF. CDR3 in DNA: TGCGCCAGCAGCCACCCGGGAGGTGGCTACACCTTC.

The chain uses TRBV18 and TRBJ1-5, with D unclear. V lost 5 bases and J lost 4, with 12 bases in between. CDR1 is KGHSH and CDR2 is LQKENI in the germline V gene. The CDR3 covers 14 residues. In DNA form, the CDR3 reads TGTGCCAGCTCAGCCGACCGGAGGAATCAGCCCCAGCATTTT. It encodes CASSADRRNQPQHF.

V usage is TRBV5-1 and J usage is TRBJ2-2, with D perhaps TRBD1 (5 bases). The CDR3 consists of 17 residues. Germline V gene lookup returns CDR1 SGHRS and CDR2 YFSETQ. Trimming stripped 1 base from V and 2 bases from J, with 15 bases between. Here the CDR3 reads CASSLTSGHRNTGELFF. As DNA, the CDR3 is TGCGCCAGCAGCTTGACCTCCGGACACCGAAACACCGGGGAGCTGTTTTTT.

The chain carries TRBV5-8 and TRBJ2-7; D not certain. CDR1 and CDR2 from the germline V gene are SGHTS and YDEGEE. This CDR3 is 11 amino acids long. V shed 4 bases and J shed 3 bases, with 5 bases lying between them. CDR3 amino acids: CASSPRYEQYF. The CDR3 nucleotides read TGTGCCAGCAGCCCTCGCTACGAGCAGTACTTC.

This chain joins TRBV7-1 and TRBJ2-7; the D gene is possibly TRBD1 (5 bases). TRBV7-1 is an ORF; its function is uncertain. CDR3 size: 13 residues. V was shortened by 5 bases and J by 2 bases, with 10 bases between the two germline ends. CDR3 amino acids: CASSPQETYEQYF. As DNA, the CDR3 is TGTGCCAGCAGCCCACAGGAGACCTACGAGCAGTACTTC.

This rearrangement joins TRBV5-6 to TRBJ1-2, with D unresolved. The V and J ends lost 2 bases and 5 bases respectively, with 16 bases between them. This CDR3 has 15 amino acids. The germline V gene has CDR1 SGHDT and CDR2 YYEEEE. The CDR3 sequence: CASSLYSPGGYGYTF. As DNA, the CDR3 is TGTGCCAGCAGCTTATACTCCCCAGGTGGATATGGCTACACCTTC.